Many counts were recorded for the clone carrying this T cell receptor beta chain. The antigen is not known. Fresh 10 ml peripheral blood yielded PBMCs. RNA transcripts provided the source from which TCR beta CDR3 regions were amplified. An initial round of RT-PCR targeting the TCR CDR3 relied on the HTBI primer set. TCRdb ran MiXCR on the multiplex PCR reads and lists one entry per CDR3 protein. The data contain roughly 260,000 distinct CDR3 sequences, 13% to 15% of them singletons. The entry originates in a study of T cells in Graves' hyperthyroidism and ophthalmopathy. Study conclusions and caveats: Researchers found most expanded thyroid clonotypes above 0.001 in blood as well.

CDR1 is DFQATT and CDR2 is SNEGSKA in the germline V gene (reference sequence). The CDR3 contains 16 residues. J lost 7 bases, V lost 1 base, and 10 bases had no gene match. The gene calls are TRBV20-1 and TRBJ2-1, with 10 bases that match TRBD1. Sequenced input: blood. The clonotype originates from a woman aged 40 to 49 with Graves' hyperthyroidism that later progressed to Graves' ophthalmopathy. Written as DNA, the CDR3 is TGCAGTGCTAGAGGGGAGACAGGGGGCAGGAGTAATGAGCAGTTCTTC. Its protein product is CSARGETGGRSNEQFF.